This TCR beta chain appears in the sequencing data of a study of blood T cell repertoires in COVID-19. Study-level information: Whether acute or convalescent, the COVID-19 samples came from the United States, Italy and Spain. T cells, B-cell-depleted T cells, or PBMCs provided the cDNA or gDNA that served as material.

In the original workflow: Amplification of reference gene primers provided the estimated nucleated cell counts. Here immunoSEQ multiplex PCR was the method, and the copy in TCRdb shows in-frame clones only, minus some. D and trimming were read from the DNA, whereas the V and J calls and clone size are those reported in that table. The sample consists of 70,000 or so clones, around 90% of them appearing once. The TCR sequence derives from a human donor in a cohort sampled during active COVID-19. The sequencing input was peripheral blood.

CDR3 coding DNA: TGTGCCAGCAGTTACTATGGACAGGGGAACACTGAAGCTTTCTTT. Protein: CASSYYGQGNTEAFF. The chain uses TRBV6-2 or TRBV6-3 and TRBJ1-1; 8 bases agree with TRBD1. Trimming took 1 base from V and 1 from J; bases not matched to a gene: 2. The CDR3 is 15 residues long. Germline values: CDR1 MNHEY, CDR2 SVGEGT.